This T cell receptor beta chain comes out of a study of T cells expressing NK-cell markers. Germline lookup yields CDR1 SSHAT and CDR2 FNYEAQ (reference sequence). CDR3 length: 14 amino acids. Reanalyzing the 5' RACE reads, TCRdb keeps one entry per CDR3 protein, without DNA. The sample holds 150,000 to 180,000 distinct CDR3 sequences. The gene calls are TRBV7-7 and TRBJ2-7; absent DNA, TCRdb's TRBD1 call cannot be checked. The specimen was blood T cells: a sorted CD56 or NKG2C T cell subset, CD4+ or CD8+ T cells, or bulk PBMC T cells (not recorded which). The TCR comes from a woman aged 50 to 60 in good health. CDR3 sequence reads: CASSLTPGNSEQYF.